The sequence of this T cell receptor beta chain was determined in a study of blood T cell repertoires in COVID-19 (dated by TCRdb to between 2020 and 2021). For context, the study as a whole: Samples from collaborators originated in the United States, Italy and Spain and spanned both the acute and convalescent phases of COVID-19. The repertoires were released in a freely available public database intended as a resource for research on the immune response to SARS-CoV-2. Where available, HLA class I and class II types were obtained from metadata supplied by the sample provider rather than from assay-based typing. Samples were obtained from the ongoing ImmuneRACE study (first 160 participants) and from about 1,300 subjects provided by 6 global collaborators. Subjects who had been exposed to COVID-19, were actively infected with it, or had recovered from it provided the deeply sampled blood TCRbeta repertoires that made up the dataset. The prospective study material was composed of cDNA or gDNA derived from T cells, B-cell-depleted T cells, or PBMCs. A de-identified subject ID, COVID-19 status, age in years and sex were almost always included in the sample metadata.

The collaborating institutions used their own protocols to collect whole blood in K2EDTA tubes. For TCRbeta analysis, collaborators shipped samples in one of three forms: frozen whole blood, isolated PBMCs, or DNA extracted from either of those sample types. Summary of the overall study and its limitations: The quantity of clinical and demographic metadata differed by source and by participant and was supplied without curation.

A word on this clone: Its antigen remains undetermined. No base quality information exists; no much larger clone differs at one position.

The immunoSEQ Assay, a bias-controlled multiplex PCR, was used to amplify TCRbeta CDR3 regions from genomic DNA. Per the authors' processing: Within the assay, amplification of reference gene primers was used to estimate how many nucleated cells each sample contained. To quantify the absolute abundance of each unique TCRbeta CDR3 rearrangement, sequence reads were collapsed and filtered. For each sample, productive Simpson clonality was calculated by taking the square root of Simpson's diversity index across productive rearrangements. Held by TCRdb, this immuneACCESS table contains in-frame sequences only and omits some clones. Under half of the omission traces to an unresolved V gene where checked; the cause of the rest is unknown. Clone size and V and J calls were adopted from that table, with D and trimming inferred from the DNA. This sample has over 25,000 clones in its table, and approximately 80% of those were observed once. In total, the top ten clones hold under 45% of the sample.

The TCR was taken from a woman older than 75 with acute or convalescent COVID-19. The sequencing input was peripheral blood.

Here is the DNA: TGTGCCAGCAGTCAGGGTTCCGAGCAGTACTTC. The translation is CASSQGSEQYF. The chain couples TRBV6-2 or TRBV6-3 to TRBJ2-7; tentative D gene TRBD1, with 5 bases matching. The CDR3 goes from the cysteine to the phenylalanine over 11 residues. Kept here is only the CDR3 DNA, which spans 33 bases and is read in frame from base 1. A distance of 8 bases separates the germline ends of V and J, which lose 5 bases and 6 bases respectively. The germline V gene specifies MNHEY as CDR1 and SVGEGT as CDR2.